Below, 31 T cell receptor beta chains from the same sample are listed, as sequenced in a study of vaccination and CD4 T cells after COVID-19 (dated 2022 in TCRdb). The treatment or condition label, read with the paper, signifies: approximately 9-day PBMC culture with coronavirus spike peptide pools or control peptides (ViraFEST assay). These receptors have no known antigen. The library was made by PCR. TCRdb lists the instrument as Illumina iSeq 100. At the Johns Hopkins FTIC core, DNA from the cultured CD4+ T cells underwent TCR sequencing with the Oncomine TCR Beta short-read assay. The raw public data were reprocessed by TCRdb itself: fastp quality trimming at Q25, MiXCR clonotype calling, in-frame beta chains only. Each entry merges the rows of one CDR3 protein and shows their most common DNA and genes. This sample lists 20,000 to 25,000 distinct CDR3 sequences; approximately 61% were detected once. Approximately 3.7% of the sample rests with the top ten.

Input material: CD4+ T cells from blood, cultured in vitro. Receptors were obtained from a human donor who had recovered from COVID-19.

V usage is TRBV11-3 and J usage is TRBJ2-7; 7 bases align to TRBD1. Per the germline V gene, CDR1 is SGHNT and CDR2 is YENEEA. The V segment lost 6 bases and the J segment 4 bases; nucleotides outside the gene matches: 6. The CDR3 covers 13 residues. The CDR3 loop is CASSYRDRYEQYF. As DNA, the CDR3 is TGTGCCAGCAGTTACCGGGACAGATACGAGCAGTACTTC. Using reference TRBV11-3 and TRBJ2-7 for the parts outside the CDR3, the full variable domain is EAGVVQSPRYKIIEKKQPVAFWCNPISGHNTLYWYLQNLGQGPELLIRYENEEAVDDSQLPKDRFSAERLKGVDSTLKIQPAELGDSAVYLCASSYRDRYEQYFGPGTRLTVT.

The rearrangement joins TRBV2 to TRBJ2-2, with 8 positions matching TRBD2. This CDR3 spans 14 amino acids. Germline V CDR1 and CDR2: SNHLY, FYNNEI. Germline trimming cut 4 bases from V and 7 bases from J; bases unmatched to any gene: 5. The CDR3 loop reads CASSAGRAIGELFF. In DNA, the CDR3 is TGTGCCAGCAGTGCCGGGAGGGCGATCGGGGAGCTGTTTTTT.

The chain recombines TRBV12-3 or TRBV12-4 with TRBJ1-5; D unclear. V was clipped by 8 bases and J by 1 base, with 12 bases between them. The CDR3 has 14 residues. CDR3 region: CASRAPGSNQPQHF. The CDR3 DNA is TGTGCCAGCCGGGCCCCTGGGAGCAATCAGCCCCAGCATTTT.

The rearrangement uses TRBV27 and TRBJ1-2; no reliable D call. The germline gives CDR1 MNHEY, CDR2 SMNVEV (reference sequence). The V end was cut by 5 bases, the J end by 4 bases, with 11 bases between. The CDR3 sequence is 13 residues long. CDR3 coding DNA: TGTGCCAGCAGTCCGCGTGCATTCTATGGCTACACCTTC. Its translation: CASSPRAFYGYTF.

This chain uses TRBV6-5 with TRBJ1-2; D gene ambiguous. V was cut by 4 bases and J by 5 bases, with 14 bases left in between. The V gene's germline CDR1 is MNHEY and CDR2 SVGAGI. The CDR3 spans 14 residues. The CDR3 DNA reads TGTGCCAGCAGTTCCCAGCGGGGAGAATATGGCTACACCTTC. Translating gives CASSSQRGEYGYTF.

J is TRBJ1-2 and V is TRBV7-2; D is perhaps TRBD1 (5 bases). This CDR3 region has 16 residues. Trimming took off 5 bases at V and 4 bases at J, with 20 bases between the two ends. The germline V gene encodes CDR1 SGHTA and CDR2 FQGNSA. The CDR3 sequence is CASSQTAQVGRYGYTF. The CDR3 DNA follows: TGTGCCAGCAGCCAAACGGCACAGGTCGGACGCTATGGCTACACCTTC. Variable domain in full (rest from reference TRBV7-2 and TRBJ1-2): GAGVSQSPSNKVTEKGKDVELRCDPISGHTALYWYRQSLGQGLEFLIYFQGNSAPDKSGLPSDRFSAERTGGSVSTLTIQRTQQEDSAVYLCASSQTAQVGRYGYTFGSGTRLTVV.

V and J are TRBV24-1 and TRBJ2-7, with D uncertain. CDR1 and CDR2 (germline): KGHDR, SFDVKD. This CDR3 region has 13 residues. The V end lost 4 bases, the J end lost 0 bases, and 6 bases lay between the germline ends. CDR3 nucleotides: TGTGCCACCAGTGAGCGGAGCTCCTACGAGCAGTACTTC. Translation: CATSERSSYEQYF.

The genes are TRBV20-1 and TRBJ1-5, with D uncertain. The CDR3 runs 14 residues. V was trimmed by 2 bases and J by 4 bases, leaving 12 bases between them. Germline V CDR1 and CDR2: DFQATT, SNEGSKA (reference sequence). CDR3 bases: TGCAGTGCTAGATTCGGAGGCACTAATCAGCCCCAGCATTTT. It codes for CSARFGGTNQPQHF.

Remarks on this clonotype: A read error may produce the germline difference seen at one junction end. This chain links TRBV2 with TRBJ1-2; the match to TRBD1 covers 11 bases. Germline V gives CDR1 SNHLY, CDR2 FYNNEI. The CDR3 extends over 17 amino acids. DNA of the CDR3: TGTGCCAGCAGAGAAGGACAGGGGGCGAAAGGGGACTATGGCTACACCTTC. Amino acids: CASREGQGAKGDYGYTF.

The chain is built from TRBV7-9 and TRBJ1-5; TRBD1 might be the D (6 bases). The length of the CDR3 is 15 residues. V lost 1 base and J lost 6, with 13 bases in between. Germline assignment: CDR1 SEHNR and CDR2 FQNEAQ (reference sequence). CDR3 nucleotide sequence: TGTGCCAGCAGCTTAGAGGGGGGGCCAGCTCAGCCCCAGCATTTT. It yields the protein CASSLEGGPAQPQHF.

The J gene is TRBJ1-2, the V gene TRBV7-2; unclear D gene. From germline, CDR1 is SGHTA and CDR2 FQGNSA. The CDR3 extends over 14 amino acids. Trimming cost V 1 base and J 9 bases, with 15 bases left between them. CDR3 protein: CASSLERTARRYTF. The CDR3 nucleotides are TGTGCCAGCAGCTTAGAAAGAACTGCCCGACGCTACACCTTC.

This sequence joins TRBV12-3 or TRBV12-4 and TRBJ1-1; no definite D call. The CDR3 has 12 amino acids. The V end was cut by 5 bases, the J end by 4 bases, with 8 bases between. The CDR3 here is CASSPASTEAFF. The CDR3 DNA follows: TGTGCCAGCAGTCCGGCCAGCACTGAAGCTTTCTTT.

The J gene is TRBJ2-7, the V gene TRBV20-1, with TRBD1 matching over 7 bases. Trimming cost V 3 bases and J 3 bases; bases outside gene matches: 11. This CDR3 has 15 residues. The V gene's germline CDR1 is DFQATT and CDR2 SNEGSKA (reference sequence). This chain's CDR3 is CSASNSDRVGYEQYF. The CDR3 nucleotides are TGCAGTGCTAGTAATAGCGACAGGGTGGGCTACGAGCAGTACTTC.

The chain joins TRBV6-1 to TRBJ2-5; 14 positions match TRBD2. CDR3 size: 16 residues. Germline trimming cut 3 bases from V and 6 bases from J; bases unmatched to any gene: 6. In germline, CDR1 is MNHNS, CDR2 SASEGT. The CDR3 DNA sequence: TGTGCCAGCAGTGAGGGACTAGCGGGAGTAAAAAAGACCCAGTACTTC. It specifies CASSEGLAGVKKTQYF.

The J gene is TRBJ1-2, the V gene TRBV11-2; TRBD1 is a possible D gene (6 bases). Germline CDR1 reads SGHAT; CDR2 reads FQNNGV. The CDR3 consists of 13 residues. V was shortened by 4 bases and J by 8 bases, with 14 bases between the two germline ends. CDR3 sequence: CASSSAGGQGYTF. In nucleotides, the CDR3 is TGTGCCAGCAGCTCAGCGGGAGGACAGGGCTACACCTTC.

This clonotype was counted once. V gene TRBV7-9 combines with J gene TRBJ1-1; D is undetermined. V was trimmed by 4 bases and J by 0 bases, leaving 12 bases between them. This CDR3 region has 15 residues. CDR1 is SEHNR and CDR2 is FQNEAQ in the germline V gene (reference sequence). The CDR3 coding sequence is TGTGCCAGCAGCTCTCTAATCGAGTTGAACACTGAAGCTTTCTTT. Translating it yields CASSSLIELNTEAFF.

This clonotype was seen a handful of times. The chain has TRBV7-3 and TRBJ2-7; D could derive from TRBD1 or TRBD2 (7 bases each). CDR3 length: 16 amino acids. Trimming left V 5 bases short and J 3 bases short, with 20 bases between. Germline CDR1 SGHTA, CDR2 FQGTGA. The CDR3: CASSLHGGQGDYEQYF. CDR3 in DNA: TGTGCCAGCAGCCTCCACGGGGGGCAGGGGGACTACGAGCAGTACTTC. Full variable domain (outside the CDR3, taken from reference TRBV7-3 and TRBJ2-7): GAGVSQTPSNKVTEKGKYVELRCDPISGHTALYWYRQSLGQGPEFLIYFQGTGAADDSGLPNDRFFAVRPEGSVSTLKIQRTERGDSAVYLCASSLHGGQGDYEQYFGPGTRLTVT.

The chain recombines TRBV6-5 with TRBJ2-1, with D possibly being TRBD1 (5 bases). There are 13 residues in the CDR3. The germline gives CDR1 MNHEY, CDR2 SVGAGI. The V end was cut by 1 base, the J end by 8 bases, with 9 bases between. This CDR3 is CASSYLARDEQFF. The DNA for the CDR3 is TGTGCCAGCAGTTACTTGGCCAGGGATGAGCAGTTCTTC.

The chain combines TRBV7-3 with TRBJ1-1; possible D gene TRBD1, 5 bases. CDR3 size: 15 residues. Looked up from germline, CDR1 is SGHTA and CDR2 is FQGTGA. Trimming removed 8 bases from V and 0 bases from J, with 16 bases in between. CDR3 region: CASGPSDSLNTEAFF. The CDR3 nucleotides read TGTGCCAGCGGCCCCTCCGACAGCTTGAACACTGAAGCTTTCTTT. Combining the CDR3 with reference TRBV7-3 and TRBJ1-1 gives the whole variable domain GAGVSQTPSNKVTEKGKYVELRCDPISGHTALYWYRQSLGQGPEFLIYFQGTGAADDSGLPNDRFFAVRPEGSVSTLKIQRTERGDSAVYLCASGPSDSLNTEAFFGQGTRLTVV.

The gene calls are TRBV6-1 and TRBJ2-1; D call uncertain. Trimming removed 8 bases at V and 3 bases at J, with 14 bases between. CDR1 and CDR2 (germline): MNHNS, SASEGT. The CDR3 runs to 14 residues. The CDR3 nucleotides are TGTGCCAGCCGAGGAAGAGCGTTCTACAATGAGCAGTTCTTC. Its protein is CASRGRAFYNEQFF.

The rearrangement joins TRBV19 to TRBJ1-5; D not resolved. V was trimmed by 4 bases and J by 3 bases, leaving 7 bases between them. Germline CDR1 and CDR2: LNHDA and SQIVND (reference sequence). The CDR3 runs 13 residues. The CDR3 sequence is CASSNWINQPQHF. The CDR3 nucleotides are TGTGCCAGTAGTAATTGGATCAATCAGCCCCAGCATTTT.

The chain recombines TRBV7-2 with TRBJ1-2, with 7 nucleotides matching TRBD1. This CDR3 contains 14 residues. The trim removed 1 base at V and 8 bases at J, leaving 7 bases unmatched. Germline V lookup: CDR1 SGHTA, CDR2 FQGNSA. The CDR3 DNA reads as TGTGCCAGCAGCTTAGAGGACAGGTCGTACGGCTACACCTTC. This sequence encodes CASSLEDRSYGYTF.

The V and J genes are TRBV6-2 or TRBV6-3 and TRBJ1-2; 11 nucleotides agree with TRBD1. J gave up 4 bases and V 3 bases, and 4 bases lay outside the gene matches. Germline CDR1 MNHEY, CDR2 SVGEGT. The CDR3 totals 15 residues. The CDR3 DNA reads TGTGCCAGCAGTTATCCAGGACAGGGGGCCTATGGCTACACCTTC. This sequence encodes CASSYPGQGAYGYTF.

Regarding this clonotype: This likely comes from a read error, as the CDR3 has no conserved phenylalanine or tryptophan at its end. This chain joins TRBV6-5 and TRBJ2-2; 10 nucleotides match TRBD1. The CDR3 contains 16 residues. Germline V CDR1 and CDR2: MNHEY, SVGAGI. Trimming cost V 4 bases and J 2 bases; bases outside gene matches: 4. DNA for the CDR3: TGTGCCAGCAGTTGGGACAGGGGACCTAACACCGGGGAGCTGTTTTCT. It is translated as CASSWDRGPNTGELFS.

The chain uses TRBV6-5 and TRBJ1-6; no definite D call. The germline V gene encodes CDR1 MNHEY and CDR2 SVGAGI. The CDR3 is 13 amino acids. Trimming took off 0 bases at V and 12 bases at J, with 9 bases between the two ends. The CDR3: CASSYSSDLPLHF. The CDR3, as DNA: TGTGCCAGCAGTTACTCCTCGGACTTACCCCTCCACTTT.

CDR3 residues: CASSLAPHAGGPDQETQYF. Here the CDR3 DNA reads TGTGCCAGCAGCTTAGCCCCCCATGCGGGGGGGCCTGACCAAGAGACCCAGTACTTC. The chain carries TRBV11-2 and TRBJ2-5, with 9 bases that match TRBD2. CDR3 length equals 19 residues. Germline values: CDR1 SGHAT, CDR2 FQNNGV. The V gene end was trimmed by 1 base and the J gene end by 0 bases; junction bases not matched to a gene: 12.

This chain uses TRBV6-1 with TRBJ1-2; 7 bases match TRBD1. Germline CDR1 and CDR2: MNHNS and SASEGT. Trimming removed 6 bases from V and 13 bases from J; junction bases left unmatched: 11. This CDR3 region has 12 residues. CDR3 DNA sequence: TGTGCCAGCAGATCCGGGACAGCCACGTGCACCTTC. As protein: CASRSGTATCTF.

The chain joins TRBV29-1 to TRBJ1-1; 7 positions agree with TRBD1. The CDR3 loop spans 15 amino acids. The V gene's germline CDR1 is SQVTM and CDR2 ANQGSEA. V lost 4 bases, J lost 0 bases, and 8 bases stayed unmatched. CDR3 amino acids: CSVAQGGTVNTEAFF. CDR3 nucleotides: TGCAGCGTTGCTCAAGGGGGGACAGTGAACACTGAAGCTTTCTTT.

This clonotype was counted between two and nine times. The V gene is TRBV18, the J gene TRBJ1-5; D perhaps matches TRBD1 (6 bases). The CDR3 loop spans 13 amino acids. The ends were cut back, 3 bases at V and 11 bases at J, with 14 bases in the middle. Per the germline V gene, CDR1 is KGHSH and CDR2 is LQKENI. CDR3 in DNA: TGTGCCAGCTCACCGGACAGCTCCGGATCCCAGCATTTT. Protein sequence: CASSPDSSGSQHF.

J is TRBJ2-5 and V is TRBV20-1, with 7 bases matching TRBD2. CDR3 length: 16 amino acids. Losses at the gene ends were 0 bases for V and 6 bases for J; bases not matched to a gene: 13. From germline, CDR1 is DFQATT and CDR2 SNEGSKA (reference sequence). CDR3 sequence: CSARESQAGRAKTQYF. CDR3 DNA sequence: TGCAGTGCTAGAGAATCGCAAGCGGGGCGGGCAAAGACCCAGTACTTC.

The rearrangement uses TRBV7-2 and TRBJ1-2, with 10 bases that match TRBD1. Trimming removed 4 bases from V and 7 bases from J; junction bases left unmatched: 6. Germline loops: CDR1 SGHTA, CDR2 FQGNSA. The CDR3 covers 14 residues. The CDR3 loop is CASSSGQGVGGYTF. In DNA, the CDR3 is TGTGCCAGCAGCTCCGGACAGGGGGTTGGTGGCTACACCTTC. Combining the CDR3 with reference TRBV7-2 and TRBJ1-2 gives the whole variable domain GAGVSQSPSNKVTEKGKDVELRCDPISGHTALYWYRQSLGQGLEFLIYFQGNSAPDKSGLPSDRFSAERTGGSVSTLTIQRTQQEDSAVYLCASSSGQGVGGYTFGSGTRLTVV.